Listed here is a single TCR beta chain. Its antigen is undetermined. These data come from a study of OX40 agonist ivuxolimab in advanced cancers. Whole-study results and caveats: Dose levels from 0.1 to 3.0 mg/kg saw CD4+ and CD8+ blood T cells expand clonally by week 6.

Clones were sequenced by immunoSEQ multiplex PCR, and TCRdb holds only the in-frame ones, with some missing. The sample carries about 78,000 clones, roughly 93% recorded once. With baseline, cycle 4 day 1, and cycle 7 day 1 as timepoints, blood was sampled. Sample: CD4+ or CD8+ T cells sorted from blood, taken in a trial of the OX40 agonist ivuxolimab. The clonotype originates from an adult with an advanced solid tumor such as melanoma, head and neck, liver or kidney cancer.

This CDR3 reads CATTMDGYTF. The CDR3 DNA reads TGTGCCACCACCATGGATGGCTACACCTTC. The J gene is TRBJ1-2, the V gene TRBV28, with D uncertain. V dropped 10 bases and J dropped 6 bases, with 9 bases sitting between them. The CDR3 totals 10 residues. CDR1 and CDR2 from the germline V gene are MDHEN and SYDVKM.